These T cell receptor beta chains were read from a single sample in a study of cytomegalovirus exposure and HLA in healthy donors. TCRdb's copy holds only in-frame clones and misses some; the assay was immunoSEQ multiplex PCR. This sample yields 100,000 to 150,000 clones, of which around 69% are seen a single time; about 16% belongs to the top ten. The specimen was PBMCs. These receptors were collected from a man over 45 in good health and CMV-seropositive. The CDR3 runs from the conserved cysteine through the conserved F or W. Fields, in order: V gene, J gene, CDR3 protein.

v_gene: TRBV10-1; j_gene: TRBJ2-1; CDR3aa: CASSEMAGPSSYNEQFF
v_gene: TRBV6-5; j_gene: TRBJ1-1; CDR3aa: CASSSRTGVGTEAFF
v_gene: TRBV5-5; j_gene: TRBJ1-2; CDR3aa: CASSSTGPSGGYTF
v_gene: TRBV19; j_gene: TRBJ1-5; CDR3aa: CASSIRDNNQPQHF
v_gene: TRBV18; j_gene: TRBJ2-7; CDR3aa: CASSSQGTNYEQYF
v_gene: TRBV11-2; j_gene: TRBJ2-4; CDR3aa: CASSLRGGGASKNIQYF
v_gene: TRBV28; j_gene: TRBJ1-3; CDR3aa: CASSLRELRGNTIYF
v_gene: TRBV5-3; j_gene: TRBJ2-7; CDR3aa: CAASGTSGLSSYEQYF
v_gene: TRBV29-1; j_gene: TRBJ1-1; CDR3aa: CSGRLQGTEAFF
v_gene: TRBV2; j_gene: TRBJ2-5; CDR3aa: CASEGLAVEGTQYF
v_gene: TRBV27; j_gene: TRBJ2-5; CDR3aa: CASSLSQGGETQYF
v_gene: TRBV9; j_gene: TRBJ2-1; CDR3aa: CASSVVSGRASYNEQFF
v_gene: TRBV7-9; j_gene: TRBJ1-4; CDR3aa: CASSSGTAYEKLFF
v_gene: TRBV6-1; j_gene: TRBJ2-3; CDR3aa: CANRNSYDTQYF
v_gene: TRBV6-6; j_gene: TRBJ2-2; CDR3aa: CASSYSRLDGGELFF
v_gene: TRBV13; j_gene: TRBJ1-3; CDR3aa: CASSDRQGEQGNTIYF
v_gene: TRBV10-3; j_gene: TRBJ2-7; CDR3aa: CAIRGLAGGPGEQYF
v_gene: TRBV5-4; j_gene: TRBJ1-6; CDR3aa: CASTIGGSYNSPLHF